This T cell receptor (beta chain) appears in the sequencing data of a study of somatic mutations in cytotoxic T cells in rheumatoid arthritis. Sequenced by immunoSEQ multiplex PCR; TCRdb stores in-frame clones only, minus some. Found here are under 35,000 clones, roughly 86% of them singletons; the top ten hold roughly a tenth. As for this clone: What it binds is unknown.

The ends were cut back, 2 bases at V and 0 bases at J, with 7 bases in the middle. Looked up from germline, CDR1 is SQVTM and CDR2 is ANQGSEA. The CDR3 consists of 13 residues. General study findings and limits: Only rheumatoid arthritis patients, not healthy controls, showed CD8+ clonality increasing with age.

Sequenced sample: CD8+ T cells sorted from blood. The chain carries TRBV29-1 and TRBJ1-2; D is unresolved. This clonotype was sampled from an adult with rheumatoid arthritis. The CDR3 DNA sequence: TGCAGCGTTGAAAAAGGCGCTAACTATGGCTACACCTTC. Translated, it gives CSVEKGANYGYTF.